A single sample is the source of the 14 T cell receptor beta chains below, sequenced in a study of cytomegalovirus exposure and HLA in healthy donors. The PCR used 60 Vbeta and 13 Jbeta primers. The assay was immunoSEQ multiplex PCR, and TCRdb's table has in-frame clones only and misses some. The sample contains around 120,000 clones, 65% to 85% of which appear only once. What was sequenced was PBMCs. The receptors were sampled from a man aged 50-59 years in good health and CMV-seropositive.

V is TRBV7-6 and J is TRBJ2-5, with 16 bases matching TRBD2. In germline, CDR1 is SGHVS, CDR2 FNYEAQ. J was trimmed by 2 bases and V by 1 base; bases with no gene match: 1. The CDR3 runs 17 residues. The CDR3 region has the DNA TGTGCCAGCAGCTTAGGGGGACTAGCGGGGGGGCAAGAGACCCAGTACTTC. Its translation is CASSLGGLAGGQETQYF.

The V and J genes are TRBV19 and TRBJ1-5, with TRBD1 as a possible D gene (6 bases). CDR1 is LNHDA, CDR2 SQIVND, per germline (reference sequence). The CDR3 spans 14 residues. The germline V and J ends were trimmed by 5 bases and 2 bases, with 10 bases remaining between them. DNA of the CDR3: TGTGCCAGTAGTGGGGGCAGGGGCAATCAGCCCCAGCATTTT. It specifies CASSGGRGNQPQHF.

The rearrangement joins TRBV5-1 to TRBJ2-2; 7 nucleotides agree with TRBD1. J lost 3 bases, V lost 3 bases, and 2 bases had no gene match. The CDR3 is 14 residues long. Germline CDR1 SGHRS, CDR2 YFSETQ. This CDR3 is CASSSQGDTGELFF. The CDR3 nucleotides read TGCGCCAGCAGCTCCCAGGGGGACACCGGGGAGCTGTTTTTT. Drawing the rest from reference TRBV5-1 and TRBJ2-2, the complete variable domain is KAGVTQTPRYLIKTRGQQVTLSCSPISGHRSVSWYQQTPGQGLQFLFEYFSETQRNKGNFPGRFSGRQFSNSRSEMNVSTLELGDSALYLCASSSQGDTGELFFGEGSRLTVL.

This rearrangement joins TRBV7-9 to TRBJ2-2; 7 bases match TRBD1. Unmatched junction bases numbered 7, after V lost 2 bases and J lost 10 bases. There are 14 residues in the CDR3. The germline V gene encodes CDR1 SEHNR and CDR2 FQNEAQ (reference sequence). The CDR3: CASSLRTGQEELFF. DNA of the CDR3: TGTGCCAGCAGCTTACGGACAGGTCAGGAGGAGCTGTTTTTT.

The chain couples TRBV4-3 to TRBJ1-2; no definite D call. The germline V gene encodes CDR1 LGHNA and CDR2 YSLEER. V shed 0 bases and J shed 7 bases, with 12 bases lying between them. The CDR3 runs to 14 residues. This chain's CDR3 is CASSQELRSSGYTF. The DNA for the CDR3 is TGCGCCAGCAGCCAAGAGTTACGGAGCAGTGGCTACACCTTC.

In DNA, the CDR3 is TGTGCCAGCAGTGGAGGGCCTGTGAACATTCAGTACTTC. This sequence encodes CASSGGPVNIQYF. The chain employs TRBV2 and TRBJ2-4; TRBD2 might be the D (5 bases). The germline gives CDR1 SNHLY, CDR2 FYNNEI. CDR3 length: 13 amino acids. V was trimmed by 4 bases and J by 7 bases, leaving 11 bases between them.

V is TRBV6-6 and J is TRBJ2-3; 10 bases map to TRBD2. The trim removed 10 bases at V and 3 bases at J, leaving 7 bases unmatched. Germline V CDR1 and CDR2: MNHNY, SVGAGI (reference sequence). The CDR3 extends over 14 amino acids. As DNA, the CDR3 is TGTGCCACCTTAGCGGGGGGAGCGACAGATACGCAGTATTTT. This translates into CATLAGGATDTQYF.

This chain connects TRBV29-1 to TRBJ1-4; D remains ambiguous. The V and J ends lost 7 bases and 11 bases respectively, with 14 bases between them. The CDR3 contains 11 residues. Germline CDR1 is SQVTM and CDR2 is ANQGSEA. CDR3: CSALREGKLFF. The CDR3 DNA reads TGCAGCGCCCTAAGGGAGGGCAAACTGTTTTTT.

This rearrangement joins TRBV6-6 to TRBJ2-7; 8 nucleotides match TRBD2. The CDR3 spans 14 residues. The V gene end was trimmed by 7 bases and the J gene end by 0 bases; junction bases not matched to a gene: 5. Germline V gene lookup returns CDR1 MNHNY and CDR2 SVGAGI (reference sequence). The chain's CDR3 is CASTDSGNSYEQYF. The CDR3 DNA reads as TGTGCCAGCACAGATAGCGGGAACTCCTACGAGCAGTACTTC.

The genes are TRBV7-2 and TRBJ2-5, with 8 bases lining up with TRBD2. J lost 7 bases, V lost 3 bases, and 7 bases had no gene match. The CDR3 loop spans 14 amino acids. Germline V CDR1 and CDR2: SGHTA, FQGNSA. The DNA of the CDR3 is TGTGCCAGCAGCTTCGAGACTAGCGTAGGGACCCAGTACTTC. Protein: CASSFETSVGTQYF.

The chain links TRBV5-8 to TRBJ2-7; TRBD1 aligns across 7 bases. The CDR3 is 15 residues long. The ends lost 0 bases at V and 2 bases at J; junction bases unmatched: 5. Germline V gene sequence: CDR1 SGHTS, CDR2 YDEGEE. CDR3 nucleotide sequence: TGTGCCAGCAGCTTGGGACAGGGATCCCCCTACGAGCAGTACTTC. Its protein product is CASSLGQGSPYEQYF.

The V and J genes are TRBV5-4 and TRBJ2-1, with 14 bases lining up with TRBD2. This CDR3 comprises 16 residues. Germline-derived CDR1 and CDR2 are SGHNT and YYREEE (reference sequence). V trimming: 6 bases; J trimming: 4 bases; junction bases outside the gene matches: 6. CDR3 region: CASTVGTSGGYNEQFF. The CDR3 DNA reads TGTGCCAGCACTGTGGGGACTAGCGGGGGTTACAATGAGCAGTTCTTC.

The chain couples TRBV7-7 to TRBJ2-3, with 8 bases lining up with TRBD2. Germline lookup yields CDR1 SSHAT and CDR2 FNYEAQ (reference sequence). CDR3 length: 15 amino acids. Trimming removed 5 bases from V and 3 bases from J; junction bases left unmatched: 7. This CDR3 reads CASSETGGPTDTQYF. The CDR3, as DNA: TGTGCCAGCAGCGAAACGGGGGGGCCAACAGATACGCAGTATTTT.

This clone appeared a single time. The CDR3 bases are TGTGCCACCAGTTCCCCATGGGACAGGGCCTACGAGCAGTACTTC. Protein: CATSSPWDRAYEQYF. V gene TRBV15 combines with J gene TRBJ2-7; TRBD1 matches 9 bases. The CDR3 is 15 amino acids. Germline loops: CDR1 LNHNV, CDR2 YYDKDF (reference sequence). The ends lost 6 bases at V and 2 bases at J; junction bases unmatched: 8.